This TCR beta chain emerged from a study of blood T cell repertoires in COVID-19. Method: immunoSEQ multiplex PCR; TCRdb's copy keeps in-frame clones and lacks some. The top ten clones hold about a tenth of a sample with approximately 200,000 clones, 75% to 90% of them seen once. Germline V gene lookup returns CDR1 SGHTA and CDR2 FQGTGA. This CDR3 comprises 15 residues. Deletions cut 4 bases from V and 2 bases from J, with 14 bases between. This sequence joins TRBV7-3 and TRBJ2-5; the D gene is possibly TRBD1 (5 bases). This clonotype was sampled from a middle-aged man who had recovered from COVID-19. The sample comprised PBMCs or T cells enriched from blood (not recorded which). The CDR3 spells CASSSSGASQETQYF. Written as DNA, the CDR3 is TGTGCCAGCAGCTCTTCTGGGGCCAGTCAAGAGACCCAGTACTTC.